Detailed here is one T cell receptor beta chain. Its antigen remains unknown. This sample stems from a study of CD8+ T cells in alopecia areata. Extracted RNA was reverse transcribed, and the resulting cDNA served as sequencing template. Generated by immunoSEQ multiplex PCR, the TCRdb table keeps only in-frame clones and is missing some. The table includes about 110,000 clones, around 55% detected once. The study, taken as a whole, reports: For lesional scalp, especially alopecia totalis/universalis, clonality was higher than in normal scalp.

PBMCs, the starting material, were the source of sorted CD4+ and CD8+ T cells. The TCR sequence derives from a human donor in good health. The sample comprised CD8+ T cells sorted from blood.

CDR3 in amino acids: CSVEGQEEGYEQYF. The DNA for the CDR3 is TGCAGCGTTGAGGGACAGGAGGAGGGCTACGAGCAGTACTTC. V and J are TRBV29-1 and TRBJ2-7; 8 nucleotides match TRBD1. The CDR3 consists of 14 residues. Trimming at V came to 3 bases and at J to 3 bases, leaving 7 bases not matched to a gene. CDR1 and CDR2 (germline): SQVTM, ANQGSEA.